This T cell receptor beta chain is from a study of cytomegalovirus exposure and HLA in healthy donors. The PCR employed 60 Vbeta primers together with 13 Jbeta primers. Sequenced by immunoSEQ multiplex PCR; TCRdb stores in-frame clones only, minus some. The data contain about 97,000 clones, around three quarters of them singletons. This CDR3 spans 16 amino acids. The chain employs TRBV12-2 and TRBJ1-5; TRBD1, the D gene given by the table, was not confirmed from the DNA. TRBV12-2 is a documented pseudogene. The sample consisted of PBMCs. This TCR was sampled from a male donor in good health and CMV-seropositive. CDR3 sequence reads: CASRSLRTANNQPQHF. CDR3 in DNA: TGTGCAAGTCGCTCGTTACGGACAGCCAACAATCAGCCCCAGCATTTT.